Following are 8 T cell receptor beta chains from one sample sequenced in a study of cytomegalovirus exposure and HLA in healthy donors. The PCR ran on 60 Vbeta and 13 Jbeta primers. TCRdb keeps only in-frame clones here, not all; method: immunoSEQ multiplex PCR. The data contain about 130,000 clones, 74% of them singletons. Sequenced: PBMCs. These receptors were obtained from a woman in her fifties or sixties in good health and CMV-seropositive.

This chain joins TRBV7-2 and TRBJ2-1, with D perhaps matching TRBD2 (7 bases). The V end lost 5 bases, the J end lost 2 bases, and 13 bases lay between the germline ends. This CDR3 spans 15 amino acids. The V gene's germline CDR1 is SGHTA and CDR2 FQGNSA. The CDR3 DNA follows: TGTGCCAGCAGCCCAGAGGGGGGGACCTACAATGAGCAGTTCTTC. This encodes CASSPEGGTYNEQFF.

A single count supports this clone. The rearrangement links TRBV27 to TRBJ2-7, with TRBD1 identical over 7 bases. The V segment lost 2 bases and the J segment 1 base; nucleotides outside the gene matches: 5. This CDR3 spans 15 amino acids. CDR1 MNHEY and CDR2 SMNVEV come from the germline V gene (reference sequence). The CDR3 spells CASSLTGETSYEQYF. The CDR3 DNA follows: TGTGCCAGCAGTTTAACAGGGGAAACGTCCTACGAGCAGTACTTC.

The chain links TRBV7-3 to TRBJ2-5; D is undetermined. CDR3 length: 13 amino acids. The V end was cut by 5 bases, the J end by 9 bases, with 16 bases between. CDR1 is SGHTA, CDR2 FQGTGA, per germline. CDR3 DNA: TGTGCCAGCAGCGCCACCGAATTTTCGGCCCAGTACTTC. Translated, it gives CASSATEFSAQYF. The full variable domain, in which reference TRBV7-3 and TRBJ2-5 provide the parts outside the CDR3, is GAGVSQTPSNKVTEKGKYVELRCDPISGHTALYWYRQSLGQGPEFLIYFQGTGAADDSGLPNDRFFAVRPEGSVSTLKIQRTERGDSAVYLCASSATEFSAQYFGPGTRLLVL.

The V and J genes are TRBV10-2 and TRBJ2-1; tentatively, D is TRBD1 (6 bases). The germline V gene encodes CDR1 WSHSY and CDR2 SAAADI. Trimming shortened V by 6 bases and J by 8 bases, and 14 bases separated the two germline ends. The CDR3 is 13 residues long. The CDR3 bases are TGCGCCAGCAGGGTACAGGGTGTCGATGAGCAGTTCTTC. This gives the protein CASRVQGVDEQFF.

The rearrangement joins TRBV7-9 to TRBJ2-3; D is ambiguous. Trimming took 7 bases from V and 6 from J, leaving 11 bases between them. The CDR3 covers 12 residues. Germline assignment: CDR1 SEHNR and CDR2 FQNEAQ (reference sequence). CDR3 nucleotides: TGTGCCAGCACCCTATCGTCCGATACGCAGTATTTT. This translates into CASTLSSDTQYF.

The chain links TRBV6-6 to TRBJ2-7, with 10 bases lining up with TRBD1. This CDR3 is 15 amino acids long. Germline CDR1 MNHNY, CDR2 SVGAGI (reference sequence). With 4 bases clipped from V and 2 bases from J, the junction kept 5 bases outside the gene matches. CDR3 sequence reads: CASSSPDRGPYEQYF. The DNA for the CDR3 is TGTGCCAGCAGTTCCCCTGACAGGGGGCCCTACGAGCAGTACTTC.

On this clone: This CDR3 is also generated by other DNA sequences in the sample. The chain combines TRBV2 with TRBJ2-6; D remains ambiguous. Germline V gene sequence: CDR1 SNHLY, CDR2 FYNNEI. Trimming pared 4 bases from V and 4 bases from J, leaving 11 bases between. CDR3 length equals 15 residues. The CDR3: CASSVGSLGANVLTF. CDR3 sequence (DNA): TGTGCCAGCAGTGTGGGCAGCTTAGGGGCCAACGTCCTGACTTTC.

V gene TRBV4-3 combines with J gene TRBJ1-4, with 9 bases fitting TRBD1. CDR3 size: 15 residues. Germline V CDR1 and CDR2: LGHNA, YSLEER. Trimming took 0 bases from V and 5 from J; bases not matched to a gene: 1. For the CDR3, the DNA is TGCGCCAGCAGCCAAGAGGGACAGGGCAATGAAAAACTGTTTTTT. Protein: CASSQEGQGNEKLFF.